The rows below give T cell receptor beta chains drawn from one sample of a study of cytomegalovirus exposure and HLA in healthy donors. Assay: immunoSEQ multiplex PCR; the TCRdb copy retains only in-frame clones and omits some. The sample comprises 55,000 to 80,000 clones, approximately 95% of which are singletons, and over 3% rests with the top ten. The sample consisted of PBMCs. The receptors come from a man in his late teens or twenties in good health and CMV-seronegative. CDR3s include the opening cysteine and the closing phenylalanine or tryptophan. A D gene is named only where the DNA matches it firmly. Clone size appears in some rows only: once, few, many, or a class for an expanded clone.

size	V	D	J	DNA	CDR3
-	TRBV18	TRBD2	TRBJ2-2	TGTGCCAGCTCACCGACGCGGCTAGCGGGGACCGGGGAGCTGTTTTTT	CASSPTRLAGTGELFF
-	TRBV27	TRBD2	TRBJ2-1	TGTGCCAGCAATCCTTTAGCGGGAAACCATTACAATGAGCAGTTCTTC	CASNPLAGNHYNEQFF
-	TRBV19	-	TRBJ1-5	TGTGCCAGTAGTCTGAGGGGGGGCCGAGGGAATCAGCCCCAGCATTTT	CASSLRGGRGNQPQHF
-	TRBV6-1	-	TRBJ1-4	TGTGCCAGCGGCCAGATCCGTGAAAAACTGTTTTTT	CASGQIREKLFF
-	TRBV6-6	-	TRBJ1-2	TGTGCCAGCACCGACGAAGGGGCGAGCTATGGCTACACCTTC	CASTDEGASYGYTF
once	TRBV5-6	-	TRBJ2-1	TGTGCCAGCAGCTTGGGCAGGGTTAATGAGCAGTTCTTC	CASSLGRVNEQFF
-	TRBV2	-	TRBJ2-1	TGTGCCAGCAGTGAGAGCCCAAACGGGATGTACAATGAGCAGTTCTTC	CASSESPNGMYNEQFF
-	TRBV7-9	-	TRBJ1-1	TGTGCCAGCAGCTTTATGACTCGGGGGGACACTGAAGCTTTCTTT	CASSFMTRGDTEAFF
-	TRBV6-6	-	TRBJ1-5	TGTGCCAGCACCGGAATGGGGGCAGTAAACCAGCCCCAGCATTTT	CASTGMGAVNQPQHF
-	TRBV28	TRBD1	TRBJ1-2	TGTGCCAGCAGTTCCCTCGACAGGGGACAAGTGGATGGCTACACCTTC	CASSSLDRGQVDGYTF
-	TRBV7-7	TRBD1	TRBJ2-5	TGTGCTAGCAGCTTAGCGCCCCGGACAGGGCGGGTGGAGACCCAGTACTTC	CASSLAPRTGRVETQYF